This TCR beta chain was sequenced in a study of T cell responses to AZD1222 COVID-19 vaccine. Study information: Combined were second doses at about 4 or about 12 weeks.

Repertoires were generated with immunoSEQ multiplex PCR, while TCRdb's copy carries only in-frame clones and drops some. The sample holds approximately 120,000 clones, 80% to 90% seen once. Regarding the study as a whole: Donors were mostly white British, more females; clonal diversity possibly underestimated.

In the case of this clone: Its antigen remains unidentified.

CDR1 and CDR2 from the germline V gene are LNHDA and SQIVND (reference sequence). The V segment lost 4 bases and the J segment 5 bases; nucleotides outside the gene matches: 9. The CDR3 sequence is 15 residues long. Material: peripheral blood, obtained on day 0 of AZD1222 vaccination. The source of this sequence is an adult in good health. V usage is TRBV19 and J usage is TRBJ2-7; TRBD1 matches 9 bases. This CDR3 reads CASSTGTGMLHEQYF. CDR3 DNA: TGTGCCAGTAGTACCGGGACAGGGATGTTGCACGAGCAGTACTTC.